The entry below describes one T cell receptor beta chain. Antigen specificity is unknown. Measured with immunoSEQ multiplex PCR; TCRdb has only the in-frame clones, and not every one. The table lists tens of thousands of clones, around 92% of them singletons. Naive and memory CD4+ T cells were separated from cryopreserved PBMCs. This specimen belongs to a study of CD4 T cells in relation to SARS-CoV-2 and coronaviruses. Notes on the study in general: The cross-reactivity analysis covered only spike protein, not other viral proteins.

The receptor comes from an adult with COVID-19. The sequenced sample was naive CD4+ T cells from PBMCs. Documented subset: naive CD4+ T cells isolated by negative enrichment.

The CDR3 bases are TGTGCCAGCAGTCACCCCGGCACAGATACGCAGTATTTT. Protein product: CASSHPGTDTQYF. The chain recombines TRBV6-5 with TRBJ2-3; D call uncertain. Trimming took off 5 bases at V and 1 base at J, with 7 bases between the two ends. CDR3 length equals 13 residues. Germline V gives CDR1 MNHEY, CDR2 SVGAGI.